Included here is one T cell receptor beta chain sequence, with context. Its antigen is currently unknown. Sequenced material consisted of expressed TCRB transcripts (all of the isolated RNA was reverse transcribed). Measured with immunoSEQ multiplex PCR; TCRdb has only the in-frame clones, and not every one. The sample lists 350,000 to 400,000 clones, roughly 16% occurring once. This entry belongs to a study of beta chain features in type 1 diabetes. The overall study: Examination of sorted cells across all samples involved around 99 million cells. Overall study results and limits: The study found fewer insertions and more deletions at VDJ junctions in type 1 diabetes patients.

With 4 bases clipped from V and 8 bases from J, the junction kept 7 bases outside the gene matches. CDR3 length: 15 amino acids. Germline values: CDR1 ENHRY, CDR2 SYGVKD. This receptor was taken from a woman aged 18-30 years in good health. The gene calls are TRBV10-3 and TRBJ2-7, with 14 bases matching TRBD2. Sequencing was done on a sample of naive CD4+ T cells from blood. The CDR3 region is CAISGGTSGSSKQYF. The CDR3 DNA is TGTGCCATCAGTGGGGGGACTAGCGGGAGTTCCAAGCAGTACTTC.